Following are 14 T cell receptor beta chains from one sample sequenced in a study of somatic mutations in cytotoxic T cells in rheumatoid arthritis. TCRdb's copy holds only in-frame clones and misses some; the assay was immunoSEQ multiplex PCR. The sample carries about 33,000 clones, approximately 80% recorded once. Sequenced input: CD8+ T cells sorted from blood. The receptors originated from a man aged 35 to 55 in good health.

V is TRBV15 and J is TRBJ2-7; the D call may be TRBD1 or TRBD2 (5 bases each). Germline V gives CDR1 LNHNV, CDR2 YYDKDF (reference sequence). This CDR3 is 15 amino acids long. The germline V and J ends were trimmed by 0 bases and 3 bases, with 12 bases remaining between them. The CDR3 sequence: CATSRDTGPLYEQYF. CDR3 sequence (DNA): TGTGCCACCAGCAGAGACACGGGACCGCTCTACGAGCAGTACTTC.

A few counts support this clone. The chain recombines TRBV2 with TRBJ1-3; D uncertain. From germline, CDR1 is SNHLY and CDR2 FYNNEI. The CDR3 is 14 residues long. Trimming took 4 bases from V and 2 from J, leaving 9 bases between them. The CDR3 reads CASSATAAGNTIYF. In nucleotides, the CDR3 is TGTGCCAGCAGTGCGACGGCAGCTGGAAACACCATATATTTT.

The V and J genes are TRBV5-1 and TRBJ2-3; D not certain. This CDR3 is 15 amino acids long. With 0 bases removed from V and 6 bases from J, the gap between germline ends came to 14 bases. Germline assignment: CDR1 SGHRS and CDR2 YFSETQ. The CDR3 coding sequence is TGCGCCAGCAGCTTGGCGAGCATCCTACAGGATACGCAGTATTTT. The encoded protein is CASSLASILQDTQYF.

The chain has TRBV15 and TRBJ1-6; tentative D call: TRBD1 (6 bases). This CDR3 is built from 16 residues. V lost 1 base and J 8 bases, leaving 15 bases between the germline ends. In germline, CDR1 is LNHNV, CDR2 YYDKDF (reference sequence). CDR3 region: CATSRAPDRQDSPLHF. The CDR3 DNA reads as TGTGCCACCAGCAGAGCTCCGGATAGACAGGATTCACCCCTCCACTTT.

This chain uses TRBV7-2 with TRBJ1-3; D may be TRBD1 (5 bases). With 3 bases removed from V and 2 bases from J, the gap between germline ends came to 23 bases. The CDR3 is 19 residues long. Germline CDR1 is SGHTA and CDR2 is FQGNSA. CDR3 residues: CASSLEPPGRLGTGNTIYF. The CDR3 region has the DNA TGTGCCAGCAGCTTGGAACCCCCGGGACGGCTAGGGACTGGAAACACCATATATTTT.

The chain is built from TRBV7-3 and TRBJ1-1, with no clear D. This CDR3 spans 13 amino acids. Between the trimmed V and J ends, which lost 5 bases and 6 bases, there was a span of 13 bases. Germline V CDR1 and CDR2: SGHTA, FQGTGA. DNA for the CDR3: TGTGCCAGCAGCACTGGGCCAAGCGCTGAAGCTTTCTTT. Amino acid sequence: CASSTGPSAEAFF.

The chain combines TRBV11-2 with TRBJ2-7; 7 positions match TRBD2. Trimming cost V 2 bases and J 0 bases; bases outside gene matches: 7. The CDR3 has 16 residues. Germline loops: CDR1 SGHAT, CDR2 FQNNGV. CDR3: CASSLWVGGSSYEQYF. DNA of the CDR3: TGTGCCAGCAGCTTATGGGTGGGCGGGAGCTCCTACGAGCAGTACTTC.

The chain employs TRBV21-1 and TRBJ1-5; TRBD1 is the table's D call and was not checked against the DNA. TRBV21-1 is a listed pseudogene. This CDR3 contains 17 residues. CDR3 region: CASSKVWALLSNQPQHF. CDR3 DNA sequence: TGTGCCAGCAGCAAAGTTTGGGCACTTCTGAGCAATCAGCCCCAGCATTTT.

The genes are TRBV27 and TRBJ1-5; 10 bases agree with TRBD1. The CDR3 has 15 residues. J gave up 7 bases and V 4 bases, and 7 bases lay outside the gene matches. Looked up from germline, CDR1 is MNHEY and CDR2 is SMNVEV (reference sequence). The CDR3 spells CASSSGTGVDQPQHF. CDR3 sequence (DNA): TGTGCCAGCAGTTCGGGGACAGGGGTGGACCAGCCCCAGCATTTT.

The V and J genes are TRBV19 and TRBJ2-7; 7 nucleotides match TRBD1. The CDR3 contains 13 residues. Germline values: CDR1 LNHDA, CDR2 SQIVND (reference sequence). Unmatched junction bases numbered 5, after V lost 3 bases and J lost 6 bases. The CDR3 sequence is CASSIQDRVEQYF. The CDR3 DNA reads as TGTGCCAGTAGTATTCAAGACAGGGTCGAGCAGTACTTC.

This chain uses TRBV7-8 with TRBJ2-7; D uncertain. This CDR3 has 12 amino acids. Trimming pared 6 bases from V and 1 base from J, leaving 7 bases between. In germline, CDR1 is SGHVS, CDR2 FQNEAQ. The CDR3 sequence is CASSWASYEQYF. In nucleotides, the CDR3 is TGTGCCAGCAGTTGGGCGTCCTACGAGCAGTACTTC. Together with reference TRBV7-8 and TRBJ2-7, the CDR3 gives the full variable domain: GAGVSQSPRYKVAKRGQDVALRCDPISGHVSLFWYQQALGQGPEFLTYFQNEAQLDKSGLPSDRFFAERPEGSVSTLKIQRTQQEDSAVYLCASSWASYEQYFGPGTRLTVT.

This clone was seen only once. The junction departs from the called germline gene at one end, perhaps through a read error. The V call is TRBV19, the J call TRBJ1-1, with TRBD1 as a possible D gene (5 bases). The CDR3 is 14 amino acids. Germline V gene sequence: CDR1 LNHDA, CDR2 SQIVND (reference sequence). The CDR3 DNA is TGTGCCAGTAGCCTTCCGGGACCGCGCACTGGAGCTTTCTTT. This codes for CASSLPGPRTGAFF.

The chain carries TRBV29-1 and TRBJ2-5; D perhaps matches TRBD2 (5 bases). Trimming pared 3 bases from V and 4 bases from J, leaving 12 bases between. This CDR3 contains 13 residues. CDR1 is SQVTM, CDR2 ANQGSEA, per germline. The CDR3 spells CSVDGLEGETQYF. The CDR3, as DNA: TGCAGCGTTGATGGACTTGAGGGAGAGACCCAGTACTTC.

The CDR3 sequence is CASSEPDGFREQYF. The CDR3 DNA reads as TGTGCCAGCAGTGAACCGGACGGCTTTCGGGAGCAGTACTTC. The chain has TRBV6-1 and TRBJ2-7; D not certain. The germline gives CDR1 MNHNS, CDR2 SASEGT. V was cut by 2 bases and J by 7 bases, with 15 bases left in between. The CDR3 length is 14 residues.